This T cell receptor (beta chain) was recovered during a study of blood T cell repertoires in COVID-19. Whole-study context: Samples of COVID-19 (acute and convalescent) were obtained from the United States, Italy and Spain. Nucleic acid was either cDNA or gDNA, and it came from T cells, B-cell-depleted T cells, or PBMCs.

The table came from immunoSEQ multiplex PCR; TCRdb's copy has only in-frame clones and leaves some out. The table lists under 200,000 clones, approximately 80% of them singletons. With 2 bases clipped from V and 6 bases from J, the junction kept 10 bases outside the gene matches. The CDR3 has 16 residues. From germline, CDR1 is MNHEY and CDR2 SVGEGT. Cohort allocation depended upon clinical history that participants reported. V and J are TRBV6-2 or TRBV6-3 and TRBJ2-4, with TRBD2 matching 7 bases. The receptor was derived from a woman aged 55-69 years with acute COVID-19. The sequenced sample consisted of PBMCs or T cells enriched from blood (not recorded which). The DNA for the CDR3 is TGTGCCAGCAGTTACGGACTAGAGGGGCTTGGAAACATTCAGTACTTC. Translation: CASSYGLEGLGNIQYF.